The text below deals with one TCR beta chain. Per the germline V gene, CDR1 is MGHDK and CDR2 is SYGVNS. The trim removed 6 bases at V and 7 bases at J, leaving 15 bases unmatched. The length of the CDR3 is 16 residues. This record comes from a study of shared T cell receptors in the human thymus. Clones were read by immunoSEQ multiplex PCR, and TCRdb kept only the in-frame ones, dropping some. The data hold more than 550,000 clones, with 75% to 90% observed a single time. This same sample was also part of a study on human thymus T cells.

Sequenced input: thymocytes. This rearrangement joins TRBV25-1 to TRBJ2-1; TRBD2 matches 7 bases. The receptor was derived from a girl less than two years old with a congenital heart defect. This CDR3 is CASRGLAAGSWNEQFF. CDR3 bases: TGTGCCAGCAGAGGTCTAGCGGCTGGGTCTTGGAATGAGCAGTTCTTC. Drawing the rest from reference TRBV25-1 and TRBJ2-1, the complete variable domain is EADIYQTPRYLVIGTGKKITLECSQTMGHDKMYWYQQDPGMELHLIHYSYGVNSTEKGDLSSESTVSRIRTEHFPLTLESARPSHTSQYLCASRGLAAGSWNEQFFGPGTRLTVL.